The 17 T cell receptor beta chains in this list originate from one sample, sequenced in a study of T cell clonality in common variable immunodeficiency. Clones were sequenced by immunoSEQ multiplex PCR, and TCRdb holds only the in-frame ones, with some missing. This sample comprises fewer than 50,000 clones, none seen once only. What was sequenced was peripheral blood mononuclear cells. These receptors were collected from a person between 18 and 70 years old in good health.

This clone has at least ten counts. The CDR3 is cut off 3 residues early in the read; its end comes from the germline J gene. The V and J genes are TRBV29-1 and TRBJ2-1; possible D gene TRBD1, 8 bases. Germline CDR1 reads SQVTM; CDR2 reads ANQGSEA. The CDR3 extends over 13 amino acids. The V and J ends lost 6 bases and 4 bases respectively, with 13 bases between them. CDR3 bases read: TGCAGCGTGGACAGGGAGGGGTACAATGAG. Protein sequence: CSVDREGYNE. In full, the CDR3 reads CSVDREGYNEQFF.

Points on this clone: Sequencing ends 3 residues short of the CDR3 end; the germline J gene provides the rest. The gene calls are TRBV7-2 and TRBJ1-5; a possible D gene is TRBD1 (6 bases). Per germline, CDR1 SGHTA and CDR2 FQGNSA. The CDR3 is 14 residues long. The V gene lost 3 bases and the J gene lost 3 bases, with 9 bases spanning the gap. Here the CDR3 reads CASSFRDNNQPQHF. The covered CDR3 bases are TGTGCCAGCAGCTTCCGGGACAACAATCAGCCC.

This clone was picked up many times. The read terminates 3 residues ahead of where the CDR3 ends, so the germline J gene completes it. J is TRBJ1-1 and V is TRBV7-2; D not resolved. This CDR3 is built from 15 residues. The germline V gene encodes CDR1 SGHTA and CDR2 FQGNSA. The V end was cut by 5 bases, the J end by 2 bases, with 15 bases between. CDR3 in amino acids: CASSPRGGYNTEAFF. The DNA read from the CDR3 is TGTGCCAGCAGCCCAAGAGGTGGTTATAACACTGAA.

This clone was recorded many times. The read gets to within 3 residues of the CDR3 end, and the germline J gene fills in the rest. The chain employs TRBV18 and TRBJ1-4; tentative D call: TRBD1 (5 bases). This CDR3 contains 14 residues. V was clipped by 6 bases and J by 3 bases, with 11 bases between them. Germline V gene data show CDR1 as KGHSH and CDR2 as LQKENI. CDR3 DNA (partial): TGTGCCAGCTCCCTCGACAGATCTAATGAAAAA. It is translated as CASSLDRSNEK. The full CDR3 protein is CASSLDRSNEKLFF.

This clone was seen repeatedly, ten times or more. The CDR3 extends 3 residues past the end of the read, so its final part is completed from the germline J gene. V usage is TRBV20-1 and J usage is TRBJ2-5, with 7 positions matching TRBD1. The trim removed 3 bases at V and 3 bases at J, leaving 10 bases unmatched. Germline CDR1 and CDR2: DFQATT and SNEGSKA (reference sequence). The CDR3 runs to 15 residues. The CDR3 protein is CSASPPGQLKETQYF. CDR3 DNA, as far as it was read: TGCAGTGCTAGCCCTCCGGGACAGCTAAAAGAGACC.

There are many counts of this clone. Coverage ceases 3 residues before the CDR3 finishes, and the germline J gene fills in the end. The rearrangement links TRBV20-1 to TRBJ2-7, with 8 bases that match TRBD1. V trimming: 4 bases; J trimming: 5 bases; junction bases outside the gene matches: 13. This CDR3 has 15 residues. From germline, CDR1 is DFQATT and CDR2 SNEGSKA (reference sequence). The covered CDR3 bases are TGCAGTGCTAATGGGGCCCTCCAGGGGGCAGACGAG. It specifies CSANGALQGADE. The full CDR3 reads CSANGALQGADEQYF.

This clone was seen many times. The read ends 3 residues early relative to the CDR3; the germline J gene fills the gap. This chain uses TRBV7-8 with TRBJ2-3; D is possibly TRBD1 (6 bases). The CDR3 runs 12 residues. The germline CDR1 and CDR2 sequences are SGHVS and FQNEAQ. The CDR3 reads CASSVTGYAQYF. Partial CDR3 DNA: TGTGCCAGCAGCGTAACAGGGTATGCG.

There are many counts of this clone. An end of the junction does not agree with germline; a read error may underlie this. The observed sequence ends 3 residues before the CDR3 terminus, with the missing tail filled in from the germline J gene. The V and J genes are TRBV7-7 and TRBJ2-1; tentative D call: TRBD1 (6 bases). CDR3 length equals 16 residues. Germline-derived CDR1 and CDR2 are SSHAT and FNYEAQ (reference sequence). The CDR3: CASSPGEWTVYNEQFF. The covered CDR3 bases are TGTGCTAGCAGCCCTGGCGAGTGGACAGTCTACAATGAG.

CDR3: CASSSGQGDGETQYF. CDR3 DNA (partial): TGCGCCAGCAGCTCTGGGCAGGGGGACGGAGAGACG. The V call is TRBV5-1, the J call TRBJ2-3, with 7 positions matching TRBD1. The read is 3 residues too short to cover the CDR3 end, so that end is filled in from the germline J gene. The germline gives CDR1 SGHRS, CDR2 YFSETQ. The CDR3 is 15 residues long.

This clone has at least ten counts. CDR3 loop: CASSTGGLASETQYF. The DNA read from the CDR3 is TGTGCCAGCAGTACTGGGGGACTAGCGTCCGAGACC. The rearrangement uses TRBV2 and TRBJ2-5; the match to TRBD2 covers 10 bases. The sequenced fragment ends 3 residues before the CDR3 boundary, so the rest is inferred from the germline J gene. This CDR3 comprises 15 residues. Trimming took 5 bases from V and 5 from J; bases not matched to a gene: 8. Germline lookup yields CDR1 SNHLY and CDR2 FYNNEI.

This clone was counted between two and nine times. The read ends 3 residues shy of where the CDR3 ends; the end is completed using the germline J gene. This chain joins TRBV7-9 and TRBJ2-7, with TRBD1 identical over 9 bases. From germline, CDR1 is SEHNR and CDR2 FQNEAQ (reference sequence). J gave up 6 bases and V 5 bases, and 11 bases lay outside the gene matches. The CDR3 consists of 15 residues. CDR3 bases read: TGTGCCAGCAGCCCACAAGACAGGGGGTTTCTCGAG. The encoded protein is CASSPQDRGFLE. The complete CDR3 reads CASSPQDRGFLEQYF.

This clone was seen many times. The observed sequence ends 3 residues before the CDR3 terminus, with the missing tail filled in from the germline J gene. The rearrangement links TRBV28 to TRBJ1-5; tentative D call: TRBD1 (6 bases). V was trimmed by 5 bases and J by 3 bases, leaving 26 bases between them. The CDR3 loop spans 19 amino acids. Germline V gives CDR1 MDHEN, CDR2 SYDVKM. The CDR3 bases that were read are TGTGCCAGCAGTATGCGGGGGGGCCTTCGGTCACTACTCAATCAGCCC. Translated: CASSMRGGLRSLLNQP. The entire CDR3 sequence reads CASSMRGGLRSLLNQPQHF.

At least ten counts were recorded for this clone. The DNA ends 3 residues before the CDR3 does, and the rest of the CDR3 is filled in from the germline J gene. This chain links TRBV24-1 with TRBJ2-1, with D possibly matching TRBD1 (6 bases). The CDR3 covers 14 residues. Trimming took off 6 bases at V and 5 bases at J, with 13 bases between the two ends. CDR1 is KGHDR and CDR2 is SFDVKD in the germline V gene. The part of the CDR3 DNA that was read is TGTGCCACCAGTACAGGGAGTGCGCACAATGAG. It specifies CATSTGSAHNE. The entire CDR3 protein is CATSTGSAHNEQFF.

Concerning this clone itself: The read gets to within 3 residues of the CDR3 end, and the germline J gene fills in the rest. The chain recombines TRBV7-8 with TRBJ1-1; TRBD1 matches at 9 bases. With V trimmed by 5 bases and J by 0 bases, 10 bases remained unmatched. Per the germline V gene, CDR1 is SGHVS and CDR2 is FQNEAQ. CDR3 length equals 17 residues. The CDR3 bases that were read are TGTGCCAGCAGCCATCGTCCCGGGACAGGGTTGAACACTGAA. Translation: CASSHRPGTGLNTE. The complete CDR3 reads CASSHRPGTGLNTEAFF.

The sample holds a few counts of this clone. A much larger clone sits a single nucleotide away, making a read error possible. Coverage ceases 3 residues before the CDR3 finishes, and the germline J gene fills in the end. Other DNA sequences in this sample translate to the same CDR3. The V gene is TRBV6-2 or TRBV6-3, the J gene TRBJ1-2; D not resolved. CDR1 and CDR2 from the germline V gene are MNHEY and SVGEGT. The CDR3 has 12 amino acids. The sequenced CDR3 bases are TGTGCCAGCAGTAGACACGTTGAGAGC. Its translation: CASSRHVES. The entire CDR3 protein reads CASSRHVESYTF.

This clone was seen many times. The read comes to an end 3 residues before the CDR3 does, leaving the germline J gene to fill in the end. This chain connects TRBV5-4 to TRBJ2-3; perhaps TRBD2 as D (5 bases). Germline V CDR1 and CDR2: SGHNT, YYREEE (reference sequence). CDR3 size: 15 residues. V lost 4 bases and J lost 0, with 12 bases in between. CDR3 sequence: CASSAGGTSTDTQYF. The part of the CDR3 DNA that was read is TGTGCCAGCAGCGCAGGAGGAACTAGCACAGATACG. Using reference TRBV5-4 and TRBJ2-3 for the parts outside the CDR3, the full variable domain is ETGVTQSPTHLIKTRGQQVTLRCSSQSGHNTVSWYQQALGQGPQFIFQYYREEENGRGNFPPRFSGLQFPNYSSELNVNALELDDSALYLCASSAGGTSTDTQYFGPGTRLTVL.

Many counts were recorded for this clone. The CDR3 loop reads CSARHSRKGGNEQFF. CDR3 bases read: TGCAGTGCTAGACACTCGAGGAAGGGTGGCAATGAG. The V gene is TRBV20-1, the J gene TRBJ2-1; D gene uncertain. The sequence runs out 3 residues before the end of the CDR3; the remainder is reconstructed from the germline J gene. V was shortened by 2 bases and J by 6 bases, with 17 bases between the two germline ends. Germline V gives CDR1 DFQATT, CDR2 SNEGSKA (reference sequence). The CDR3 totals 15 residues.